This passage covers 12 T cell receptor beta chains from one sample sequenced in a study of blood T cell repertoires in COVID-19. Sequenced by immunoSEQ multiplex PCR; TCRdb stores in-frame clones only, minus some. The table records around 180,000 clones, about 85% of them present only once. Material for sequencing was peripheral blood. The receptors stem from a woman aged 80 or over with acute or convalescent COVID-19.

The chain employs TRBV2 and TRBJ2-7, with D unclear. Germline V gives CDR1 SNHLY, CDR2 FYNNEI. V dropped 6 bases and J dropped 3 bases, with 12 bases sitting between them. CDR3 size: 13 residues. CDR3 DNA sequence: TGTGCCAGCAGGGGCCGTGTGGGCTACGAGCAGTACTTC. Its protein product is CASRGRVGYEQYF.

The DNA for the CDR3 is TGTGCCAGCAGCTTAGGGTCGGCTAGGGGCTACACCTTC. Amino acids: CASSLGSARGYTF. The chain uses TRBV7-2 and TRBJ1-2; D not resolved. V shed 1 base and J shed 8 bases, with 11 bases lying between them. The V gene's germline CDR1 is SGHTA and CDR2 FQGNSA. The CDR3 covers 13 residues.

The chain is built from TRBV6-6 and TRBJ1-2; 7 bases fit TRBD1. J lost 8 bases, V lost 6 bases, and 9 bases had no gene match. The germline gives CDR1 MNHNY, CDR2 SVGAGI (reference sequence). CDR3 size: 13 residues. The CDR3 coding sequence is TGTGCCAGCAGATCAGACAGGGTGGGCGGCTACACCTTC. It codes for CASRSDRVGGYTF.

This chain uses TRBV7-2 with TRBJ2-7, with D perhaps TRBD1 (7 bases). This CDR3 comprises 16 residues. Trimming took off 3 bases at V and 7 bases at J, with 22 bases between the two ends. In germline, CDR1 is SGHTA, CDR2 FQGNSA. CDR3 nucleotide sequence: TGTGCCAGCAGCTTCTCGGGGGACAGCTGGGCGTGGGAGCAGTACTTC. Translated, it gives CASSFSGDSWAWEQYF. The whole variable domain, remainder taken from reference TRBV7-2 and TRBJ2-7, is GAGVSQSPSNKVTEKGKDVELRCDPISGHTALYWYRQSLGQGLEFLIYFQGNSAPDKSGLPSDRFSAERTGGSVSTLTIQRTQQEDSAVYLCASSFSGDSWAWEQYFGPGTRLTVT.

The chain uses TRBV28 and TRBJ1-6; D unresolved. Deletions cut 2 bases from V and 9 bases from J, with 5 bases between. Germline CDR1 reads MDHEN; CDR2 reads SYDVKM. The length of the CDR3 is 12 residues. CDR3 sequence reads: CASSLAGSPLHF. The CDR3 DNA follows: TGTGCCAGCAGTTTAGCGGGTTCACCCCTCCACTTT.

For this clone: Other DNA sequences within the sample encode an identical CDR3. CDR3 nucleotide sequence: TGTGCCAGCAAACCGGGACTAGCGTCCAATGAGCAGTTCTTC. Translated, it gives CASKPGLASNEQFF. The chain combines TRBV6-5 with TRBJ2-1; TRBD2 matches 10 bases. V gave up 7 bases and J gave up 6 bases; unmatched junction bases: 6. Germline V lookup: CDR1 MNHEY, CDR2 SVGAGI. CDR3 length equals 14 residues.

CDR3 bases: TGTGCCAGCAGCTCTTTGACTAGCGGGGGGCAAGAGACCCAGTACTTC. Its translation: CASSSLTSGGQETQYF. The chain has TRBV7-9 and TRBJ2-5; 13 nucleotides agree with TRBD2. This CDR3 has 16 residues. Trimming cost V 4 bases and J 2 bases; bases outside gene matches: 4. Germline V gene sequence: CDR1 SEHNR, CDR2 FQNEAQ (reference sequence). The whole variable domain, filled in from reference TRBV7-9 and TRBJ2-5, reads DTGVSQNPRHKITKRGQNVTFRCDPISEHNRLYWYRQTLGQGPEFLTYFQNEAQLEKSRLLSDRFSAERPKGSFSTLEIQRTEQGDSAMYLCASSSLTSGGQETQYFGPGTRLLVL.

The V and J genes are TRBV25-1 and TRBJ1-1; D not certain. This CDR3 region has 11 residues. The germline gives CDR1 MGHDK, CDR2 SYGVNS. Deletions cut 4 bases from V and 5 bases from J, with 5 bases between. This CDR3 is CASSGRTEAFF. CDR3 DNA sequence: TGTGCCAGCAGTGGGAGGACTGAAGCTTTCTTT.

J is TRBJ1-2 and V is TRBV9; TRBD1 matches at 7 bases. V lost 4 bases to trimming and J lost 8 bases; unmatched junction nucleotides: 8. The CDR3 is made up of 13 amino acids. Germline lookup yields CDR1 SGDLS and CDR2 YYNGEE. The CDR3, as DNA: TGTGCCAGCAGCTCCTATGACAGGGTCGGCTACACCTTC. Translating it yields CASSSYDRVGYTF.

This clone was recorded only once. V and J are TRBV27 and TRBJ1-2; 10 bases match TRBD1. The CDR3 is 14 amino acids. Germline assignment: CDR1 MNHEY and CDR2 SMNVEV (reference sequence). V gave up 6 bases and J gave up 4 bases; unmatched junction bases: 5. The CDR3 is CASRGQGRSYGYTF. The CDR3 DNA reads TGTGCCAGCAGGGGACAGGGGAGATCCTATGGCTACACCTTC.

The CDR3 nucleotides read TGTGCCAGCAGTTGGGGGGGGGTCACTGAAGCTTTCTTT. This encodes CASSWGGVTEAFF. This chain uses TRBV5-4 with TRBJ1-1; D perhaps matches TRBD1 (5 bases). V was trimmed by 5 bases and J by 4 bases, leaving 12 bases between them. The CDR3 spans 13 residues. Germline V gene lookup returns CDR1 SGHNT and CDR2 YYREEE (reference sequence).

This sequence joins TRBV30 and TRBJ2-2; tentatively, D is TRBD2 (6 bases). This CDR3 region has 13 residues. CDR1 GTSNPN and CDR2 SVGIG come from the germline V gene (reference sequence). Trimming stripped 8 bases from V and 3 bases from J, with 13 bases between. The chain's CDR3 is CARRDFYTGELFF. CDR3 DNA sequence: TGTGCCAGACGGGACTTCTACACCGGGGAGCTGTTTTTT.